Each of the 16 T cell receptor beta chains below was sequenced from the same sample in a study of metastatic and nonmetastatic thyroid tumors. Among the patients, none had received any treatment before thyroid surgery. TCRdb re-clonotyped the PCR reads through MiXCR. This table holds about 34,000 clones, approximately 40% found once. The sequencing sample was made of tumor tissue. The receptors were gathered from a female donor with papillary thyroid cancer or a benign thyroid nodule (not recorded which). Some clones in this sample may be carry-over from other donors' samples.

In its sample, this clone was seen a few times. This chain uses TRBV28 with TRBJ2-7, with TRBD1 matching over 8 bases. The CDR3 runs 16 residues. Germline-derived CDR1 and CDR2 are MDHEN and SYDVKM. V gave up 5 bases and J gave up 5 bases; unmatched junction bases: 14. DNA for the CDR3: TGTGCCAGCAGTCCAGATCGACAGGGGTCCGGCGACGAGCAGTACTTC. Translated: CASSPDRQGSGDEQYF.

Regarding this clone: Other nucleotide sequences in the sample specify the same CDR3. V and J are TRBV6-1 and TRBJ1-2; the D gene is possibly TRBD1 (5 bases). The germline V and J ends were trimmed by 2 bases and 6 bases, with 16 bases remaining between them. The CDR3 length is 15 residues. Germline values: CDR1 MNHNS, CDR2 SASEGT. CDR3 sequence (DNA): TGTGCCAGCAGTGAATCCGCGGGGGGTTCGGATGGCTACACCTTC. Translated: CASSESAGGSDGYTF.

The chain links TRBV7-2 to TRBJ2-3, with D perhaps matching TRBD2 (7 bases). The V end lost 5 bases, the J end lost 2 bases, and 11 bases lay between the germline ends. CDR3 length: 14 amino acids. The germline CDR1 and CDR2 sequences are SGHTA and FQGNSA. The CDR3, as DNA: TGTGCCAGCAGCCGGGGGGCTAACACAGATACGCAGTATTTT. It specifies CASSRGANTDTQYF.

The V call is TRBV7-6, the J call TRBJ2-1, with TRBD2 matching 9 bases. The V segment lost 1 base and the J segment 0 bases; nucleotides outside the gene matches: 4. The CDR3 consists of 17 residues. The germline V gene encodes CDR1 SGHVS and CDR2 FNYEAQ. Here the CDR3 DNA reads TGTGCCAGCAGCTTAGTTATTAGCGGGAGCTCCTACAATGAGCAGTTCTTC. Its translation: CASSLVISGSSYNEQFF.

By its share, this clone is medium-sized. This chain links TRBV5-6 with TRBJ2-7; D may be TRBD1 (6 bases). Trimming stripped 0 bases from V and 7 bases from J, with 14 bases between. The length of the CDR3 is 14 residues. Germline V CDR1 and CDR2: SGHDT, YYEEEE. DNA for the CDR3: TGTGCCAGCAGCTTGGCCATGGGGGCGGTGGAGCAGTACTTC. Translated: CASSLAMGAVEQYF.

This clone has a handful of counts. V gene TRBV15 combines with J gene TRBJ2-2; no clear D. This CDR3 is built from 14 residues. Germline V gene data show CDR1 as LNHNV and CDR2 as YYDKDF (reference sequence). The ends were cut back, 5 bases at V and 3 bases at J, with 10 bases in the middle. The chain's CDR3 is CATSRGPYTGELFF. CDR3 nucleotide sequence: TGTGCCACCAGCCGAGGCCCCTACACCGGGGAGCTGTTTTTT.

The J gene is TRBJ2-7, the V gene TRBV14; D is tentatively TRBD1 or TRBD2 (6 bases each). This CDR3 has 12 residues. The germline V gene encodes CDR1 SGHDN and CDR2 FVKESK. V lost 8 bases and J 3 bases, leaving 11 bases between the germline ends. The CDR3 sequence: CASGGQYYEQYF. As DNA, the CDR3 is TGTGCCAGCGGGGGGCAGTACTACGAGCAGTACTTC.

The chain links TRBV4-1 to TRBJ2-6, with D possibly called TRBD1 or TRBD2 (5 bases each). The V gene's germline CDR1 is MGHRA and CDR2 YSYEKL. Between the trimmed V and J ends, which lost 0 bases and 2 bases, there was a span of 14 bases. The CDR3 runs 18 residues. The CDR3 DNA is TGCGCCAGCAGCCAAGAAGAGGCAGGGAGAACTGGGGCCAACGTCCTGACTTTC. Translation gives CASSQEEAGRTGANVLTF.

The chain carries TRBV6-1 and TRBJ2-3, with 7 positions matching TRBD1. Germline CDR1 reads MNHNS; CDR2 reads SASEGT. The junction had 3 bases not matched to a gene; V was cut back by 3 bases and J by 3 bases. CDR3 length: 14 residues. The CDR3 protein is CASSDTGVTDTQYF. In DNA, the CDR3 is TGTGCCAGCAGTGACACAGGGGTAACAGATACGCAGTATTTT.

The chain links TRBV30 to TRBJ2-7; no clear D gene. Trimming pared 0 bases from V and 3 bases from J, leaving 15 bases between. Looked up from germline, CDR1 is GTSNPN and CDR2 is SVGIG (reference sequence). This CDR3 comprises 15 residues. CDR3 DNA: TGTGCCTGGAGTGTCGGCTACCTGGTTGACTACGAGCAGTACTTC. Translation: CAWSVGYLVDYEQYF.

The gene calls are TRBV19 and TRBJ2-3, with TRBD2 identical over 8 bases. Per germline, CDR1 LNHDA and CDR2 SQIVND (reference sequence). The CDR3 runs 16 residues. The V and J ends lost 3 bases and 2 bases, in that order; junction bases with no gene match: 7. CDR3: CASSMRLAGLTDTQYF. In DNA, the CDR3 is TGTGCCAGTAGTATGCGGCTAGCGGGCCTCACAGATACGCAGTATTTT.

The V and J genes are TRBV11-3 and TRBJ2-3; TRBD2 agrees at 8 bases. The CDR3 totals 14 residues. The V segment lost 1 base and the J segment 5 bases; nucleotides outside the gene matches: 2. Looked up from germline, CDR1 is SGHNT and CDR2 is YENEEA. The CDR3 protein is CASSLGGGQDTQYF. CDR3 bases: TGTGCCAGCAGCTTAGGCGGGGGGCAAGATACGCAGTATTTT.

This clone has just a few counts. The gene calls are TRBV28 and TRBJ1-2; D not certain. The V gene's germline CDR1 is MDHEN and CDR2 SYDVKM. Trimming cost V 5 bases and J 5 bases, with 12 bases left between them. The CDR3 is made up of 13 amino acids. Here the CDR3 reads CASSAVIRYGYTF. The CDR3 bases are TGTGCCAGCAGTGCGGTCATTCGGTATGGCTACACCTTC.

V is TRBV20-1 and J is TRBJ2-1, with D hard to call. The CDR3 has 14 residues. CDR1 and CDR2 from the germline V gene are DFQATT and SNEGSKA (reference sequence). V shed 3 bases and J shed 5 bases, with 14 bases lying between them. In DNA, the CDR3 is TGCAGTGCTAGGACCGGCACCAACAACAATGAGCAGTTCTTC. Its protein is CSARTGTNNNEQFF.

The chain recombines TRBV5-1 with TRBJ2-7; D is uncertain. This CDR3 comprises 14 residues. Germline V gene sequence: CDR1 SGHRS, CDR2 YFSETQ. The ends were cut back, 2 bases at V and 2 bases at J, with 11 bases in the middle. CDR3 DNA sequence: TGCGCCAGCAGCTTATCGGACCAGGCCTACGAGCAGTACTTC. Residues: CASSLSDQAYEQYF. Filled out from reference TRBV5-1 and TRBJ2-7, the complete variable domain reads KAGVTQTPRYLIKTRGQQVTLSCSPISGHRSVSWYQQTPGQGLQFLFEYFSETQRNKGNFPGRFSGRQFSNSRSEMNVSTLELGDSALYLCASSLSDQAYEQYFGPGTRLTVT.

The J gene is TRBJ1-6, the V gene TRBV20-1, with 11 bases aligning to TRBD1. Germline CDR1 reads DFQATT; CDR2 reads SNEGSKA (reference sequence). The CDR3 runs to 15 residues. After removal of 5 bases from V and 8 bases from J, the junction contained 8 bases not matched to a gene. The CDR3, as DNA: TGCAGTGCTCCGGACAGGGGGCATGCGGATTCACCCCTCCACTTT. This translates into CSAPDRGHADSPLHF.